What follows is one TCR beta chain and its context. Because the CDR3 is missing its conserved closing phenylalanine or tryptophan, this is likely a read error. This CDR3 is 15 amino acids long. The V gene lost 0 bases and the J gene lost 3 bases, with 11 bases spanning the gap. Germline values: CDR1 SGHAT, CDR2 FQNNGV. The sample comes from a study of tumor and adjacent non-tumor tissue in lung cancer. RNA was extracted from bulk tissue without any cell sorting. TCRbeta libraries were built with three rounds of nested PCR, modified from ARM-PCR. In TCRdb, the multiplex PCR reads were re-called with MiXCR into one record per CDR3 protein. The repertoire holds roughly 120,000 distinct CDR3 sequences, with 75% as singletons.

V usage is TRBV11-2 and J usage is TRBJ1-1, with unresolved D. The sequence was obtained from a woman in her sixties with non-small cell lung cancer. The sequenced sample was lung tumor tissue. DNA of the CDR3: TGTGCCAGCAGCTTAGATCCGTCAGCGTACACTGAAGCTTTCTAT. This sequence encodes CASSLDPSAYTEAFY.